Detailed here is one T cell receptor (beta chain). Genomic DNA was the PCR template. Amplification of the beta chain CDR3 used 30 forward and 13 reverse multiplex primers. Each CDR3 protein gets one entry after TCRdb re-called the multiplex PCR reads with MiXCR. The sample has 270,000 or so distinct CDR3 sequences; 45% to 60% are singletons. The sample is drawn from a study of type 1 and type 2 diabetes patients. This CDR3 is built from 16 residues. CDR1 and CDR2 from the germline V gene are SGDLS and YYNGEE. V shed 0 bases and J shed 0 bases, with 10 bases lying between them. This TCR derives from a man aged 18 to 30 with type 2 diabetes. The source material was peripheral blood mononuclear cells (PBMCs). This chain links TRBV9 with TRBJ2-1; no firm D call. CDR3 nucleotide sequence: TGTGCCAGCAGCGTAGATACGGCGAGCTCCTACAATGAGCAGTTCTTC. Translation gives CASSVDTASSYNEQFF.